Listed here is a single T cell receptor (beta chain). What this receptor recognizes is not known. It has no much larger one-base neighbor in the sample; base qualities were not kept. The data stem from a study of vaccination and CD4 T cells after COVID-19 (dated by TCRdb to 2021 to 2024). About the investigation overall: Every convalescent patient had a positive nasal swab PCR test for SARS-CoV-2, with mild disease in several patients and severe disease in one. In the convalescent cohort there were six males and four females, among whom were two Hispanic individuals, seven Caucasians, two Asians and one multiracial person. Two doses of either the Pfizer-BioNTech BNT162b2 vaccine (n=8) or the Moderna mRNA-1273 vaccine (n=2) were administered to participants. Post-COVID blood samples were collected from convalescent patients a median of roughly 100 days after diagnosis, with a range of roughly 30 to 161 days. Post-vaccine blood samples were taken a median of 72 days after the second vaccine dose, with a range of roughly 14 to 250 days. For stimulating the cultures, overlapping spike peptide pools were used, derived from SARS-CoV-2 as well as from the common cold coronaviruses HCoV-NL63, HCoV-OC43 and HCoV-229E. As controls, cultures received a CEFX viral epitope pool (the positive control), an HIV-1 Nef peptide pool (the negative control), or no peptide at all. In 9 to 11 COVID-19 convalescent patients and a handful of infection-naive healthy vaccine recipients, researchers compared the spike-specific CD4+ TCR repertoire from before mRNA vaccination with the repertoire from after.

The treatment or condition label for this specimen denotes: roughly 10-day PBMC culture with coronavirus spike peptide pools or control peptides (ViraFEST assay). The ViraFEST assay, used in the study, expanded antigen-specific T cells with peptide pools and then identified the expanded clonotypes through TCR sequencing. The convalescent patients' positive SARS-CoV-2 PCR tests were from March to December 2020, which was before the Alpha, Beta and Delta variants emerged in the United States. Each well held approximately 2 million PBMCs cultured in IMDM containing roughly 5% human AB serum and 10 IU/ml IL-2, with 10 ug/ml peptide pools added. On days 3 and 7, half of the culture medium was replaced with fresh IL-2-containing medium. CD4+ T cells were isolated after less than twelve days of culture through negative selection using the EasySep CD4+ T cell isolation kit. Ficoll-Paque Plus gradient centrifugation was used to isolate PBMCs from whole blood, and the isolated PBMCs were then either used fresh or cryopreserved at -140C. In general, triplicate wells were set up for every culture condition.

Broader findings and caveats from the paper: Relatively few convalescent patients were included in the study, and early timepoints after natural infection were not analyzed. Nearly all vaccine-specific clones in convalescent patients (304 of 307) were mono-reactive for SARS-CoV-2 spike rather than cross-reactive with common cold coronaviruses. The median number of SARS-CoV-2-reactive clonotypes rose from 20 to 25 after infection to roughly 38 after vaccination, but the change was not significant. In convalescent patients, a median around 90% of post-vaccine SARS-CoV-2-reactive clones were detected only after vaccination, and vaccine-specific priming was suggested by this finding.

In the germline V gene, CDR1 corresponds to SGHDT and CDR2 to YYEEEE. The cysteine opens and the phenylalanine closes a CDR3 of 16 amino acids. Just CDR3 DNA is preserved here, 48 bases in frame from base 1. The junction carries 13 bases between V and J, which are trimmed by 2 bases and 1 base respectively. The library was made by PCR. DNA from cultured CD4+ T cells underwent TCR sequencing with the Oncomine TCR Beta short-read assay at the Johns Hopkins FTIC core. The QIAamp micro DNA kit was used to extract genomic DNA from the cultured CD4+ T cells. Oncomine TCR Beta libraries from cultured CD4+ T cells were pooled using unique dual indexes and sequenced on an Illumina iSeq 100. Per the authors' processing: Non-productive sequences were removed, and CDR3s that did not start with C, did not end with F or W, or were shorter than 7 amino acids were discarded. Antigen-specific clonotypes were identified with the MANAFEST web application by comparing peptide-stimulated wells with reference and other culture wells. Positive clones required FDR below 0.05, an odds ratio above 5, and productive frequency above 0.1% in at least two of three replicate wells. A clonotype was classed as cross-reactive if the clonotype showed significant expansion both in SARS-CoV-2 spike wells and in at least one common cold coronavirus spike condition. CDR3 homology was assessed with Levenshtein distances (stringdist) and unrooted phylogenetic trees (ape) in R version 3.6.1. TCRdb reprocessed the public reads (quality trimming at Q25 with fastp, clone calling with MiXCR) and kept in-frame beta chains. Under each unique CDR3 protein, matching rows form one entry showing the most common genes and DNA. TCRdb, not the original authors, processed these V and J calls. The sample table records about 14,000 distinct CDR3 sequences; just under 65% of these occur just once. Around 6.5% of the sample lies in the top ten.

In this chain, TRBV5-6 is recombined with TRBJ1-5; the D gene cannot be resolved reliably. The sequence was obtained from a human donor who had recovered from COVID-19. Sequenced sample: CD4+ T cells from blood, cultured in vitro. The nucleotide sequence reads TGTGCCAGCAGCTTAGCTTGGGGTGGGAGCAATCAGCCCCAGCATTTT. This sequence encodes CASSLAWGGSNQPQHF.